This T cell receptor (beta chain) was found in a study of STAT5B mutations in CD4+ large granular lymphocyte leukemia. Regarding the study as a whole: 25% of private leukemic clonotypes occurred rarely in other patients' non-leukemic repertoires.

Remarks on this clone: The antigen is undetermined.

Some clones are missing from TCRdb's copy, which holds only in-frame ones; the method was immunoSEQ multiplex PCR. This table has around 33,000 clones, less than 80% appearing once. V gave up 5 bases and J gave up 6 bases, with 11 bases separating them. This CDR3 is built from 11 residues. Germline CDR1 GTSNPN, CDR2 SVGIG (reference sequence). Control samples were healthy donors' buffy coats. The chain has TRBV30 and TRBJ2-7; the D is unclear. Material: CD4+ T cells from blood buffy coats. The sequence came from a human donor in good health. CDR3 residues: CAWSNAREQYF. As DNA, the CDR3 is TGTGCCTGGTCTAATGCGCGCGAGCAGTACTTC.